Presented here are 25 T cell receptor beta chains from one specimen sequenced in a study of shared clonotypes between healthy human individuals. Clones were read by immunoSEQ multiplex PCR, and TCRdb kept only the in-frame ones, dropping some. This sample has about 2.4 million clones, with under 95% found just once. Sequenced material: naive CD4+ T cells from PBMCs. The subset was: CD45RA+ positively selected. These receptors all come from a man aged 18 to 29 in good health. Some clones in this sample may be carry-over from other donors' samples.

V is TRBV11-3 and J is TRBJ2-1; TRBD1 is a possible D gene (5 bases). The CDR3 extends over 13 amino acids. CDR1 SGHNT and CDR2 YENEEA come from the germline V gene. V lost 4 bases, J lost 5 bases, and 9 bases lay in between. The CDR3 region is CASSSAGHNEQFF. In DNA form, the CDR3 reads TGTGCCAGCAGCTCGGCAGGGCACAATGAGCAGTTCTTC.

This clone was observed once. The chain recombines TRBV6-5 with TRBJ1-4; D gene uncertain. The CDR3 loop spans 15 amino acids. The germline gives CDR1 MNHEY, CDR2 SVGAGI. Trimming left V 2 bases short and J 2 bases short, with 9 bases between. CDR3 DNA: TGTGCCAGCAGTTACGCGGGCAGCACTAATGAAAAACTGTTTTTT. It encodes CASSYAGSTNEKLFF.

This chain links TRBV6-5 with TRBJ2-7, with 9 bases matching TRBD1. Germline values: CDR1 MNHEY, CDR2 SVGAGI. V lost 2 bases and J lost 3; bases outside the gene matches: 2. The CDR3 covers 14 residues. For the CDR3, the DNA is TGTGCCAGCAGTTACCAGGGACAGGGCTACGAGCAGTACTTC. It translates to CASSYQGQGYEQYF.

Written as DNA, the CDR3 is TGTGCCAGCAGCTGGCGACAGAGCAACAATGATGAGCAGTTCTTC. Its protein is CASSWRQSNNDEQFF. The V call is TRBV5-4, the J call TRBJ2-1; perhaps TRBD1 as D (5 bases). CDR3 size: 15 residues. The V and J ends lost 3 bases and 8 bases respectively, with 18 bases between them. Germline-derived CDR1 and CDR2 are SGHNT and YYREEE (reference sequence). Together with reference TRBV5-4 and TRBJ2-1, the CDR3 gives the full variable domain: ETGVTQSPTHLIKTRGQQVTLRCSSQSGHNTVSWYQQALGQGPQFIFQYYREEENGRGNFPPRFSGLQFPNYSSELNVNALELDDSALYLCASSWRQSNNDEQFFGPGTRLTVL.

The chain joins TRBV2 to TRBJ2-5; 10 nucleotides line up with TRBD1. The CDR3 totals 13 residues. V lost 9 bases and J lost 4; bases outside the gene matches: 5. Germline CDR1 reads SNHLY; CDR2 reads FYNNEI. The CDR3 protein is CARTGGTGETQYF. CDR3 DNA sequence: TGTGCCAGGACAGGGGGCACGGGAGAGACCCAGTACTTC.

V is TRBV28 and J is TRBJ2-3; 12 bases are shared with TRBD2. CDR1 and CDR2 (germline): MDHEN, SYDVKM. The CDR3 covers 16 residues. Trimming removed 5 bases from V and 7 bases from J; junction bases left unmatched: 10. The DNA of the CDR3 is TGTGCCAGCAGTCCCCCTAGCGGGAGGGCCTTGAATACGCAGTATTTT. Its translation: CASSPPSGRALNTQYF.

J is TRBJ2-2 and V is TRBV27, with 9 bases aligning to TRBD1. The CDR3 spans 16 residues. J lost 6 bases, V lost 1 base, and 6 bases had no gene match. Germline lookup yields CDR1 MNHEY and CDR2 SMNVEV (reference sequence). The CDR3 DNA reads TGTGCCAGCAGTTTATTGGGACAGGGTAATTCCGGGGAGCTGTTTTTT. It translates to CASSLLGQGNSGELFF.

V and J are TRBV27 and TRBJ1-2; D might be TRBD1 (5 bases). Germline-derived CDR1 and CDR2 are MNHEY and SMNVEV (reference sequence). CDR3 length: 15 residues. V gave up 3 bases and J gave up 3 bases, with 14 bases separating them. This CDR3 is CASSFKVGGDYGYTF. The CDR3 nucleotides are TGTGCCAGCAGTTTTAAGGTCGGGGGAGACTATGGCTACACCTTC.

J is TRBJ1-5 and V is TRBV19, with 8 bases aligning to TRBD1. With 2 bases clipped from V and 3 bases from J, the junction kept 15 bases outside the gene matches. Germline V gene lookup returns CDR1 LNHDA and CDR2 SQIVND (reference sequence). The CDR3 runs 19 residues. CDR3 sequence reads: CASSISRDRGEGPNQPQHF. The CDR3 bases are TGTGCCAGTAGTATATCCCGTGACAGGGGCGAGGGCCCCAATCAGCCCCAGCATTTT.

The chain recombines TRBV7-3 with TRBJ1-1; perhaps TRBD1 as D (5 bases). CDR3 length: 15 residues. V lost 0 bases, J lost 4 bases, and 12 bases lay in between. Germline CDR1 and CDR2: SGHTA and FQGTGA. CDR3 in amino acids: CASSLTGPRGTEAFF. Written as DNA, the CDR3 is TGTGCCAGCAGCTTAACCGGACCAAGGGGCACTGAAGCTTTCTTT.

The chain joins TRBV28 to TRBJ1-1; 9 positions agree with TRBD1. The CDR3 length is 14 residues. V gave up 8 bases and J gave up 10 bases; unmatched junction bases: 14. Per the germline V gene, CDR1 is MDHEN and CDR2 is SYDVKM. CDR3 sequence reads: CASSSGTGTPGAFF. The DNA of the CDR3 is TGTGCCAGCTCCTCTGGGACAGGGACCCCTGGAGCTTTCTTT.

The chain is built from TRBV6-1 and TRBJ2-7, with 9 positions matching TRBD2. The CDR3 spans 17 residues. Germline V CDR1 and CDR2: MNHNS, SASEGT. The trim removed 0 bases at V and 7 bases at J, leaving 13 bases unmatched. Written as DNA, the CDR3 is TGTGCCAGCAGTGAAGCGCCTCCCTGGGCGGGAGGGCATGAGCAGTACTTC. The encoded protein is CASSEAPPWAGGHEQYF.

Concerning this clone: Additional DNA sequences in this sample encode the identical CDR3. The gene calls are TRBV11-2 and TRBJ2-3; D is ambiguous. The germline V gene encodes CDR1 SGHAT and CDR2 FQNNGV. V was trimmed by 3 bases and J by 0 bases, leaving 10 bases between them. This CDR3 has 15 amino acids. The CDR3 DNA sequence: TGTGCCAGCAGCTTGGGCGGATCTAGCACAGATACGCAGTATTTT. Translation gives CASSLGGSSTDTQYF.

This sequence joins TRBV10-3 and TRBJ1-3, with D unclear. The CDR3 is 11 amino acids. Germline lookup yields CDR1 ENHRY and CDR2 SYGVKD. The ends were cut back, 4 bases at V and 6 bases at J, with 4 bases in the middle. The CDR3 reads CAISGENTIYF. As DNA, the CDR3 is TGTGCCATCAGTGGAGAAAACACCATATATTTT.

CDR3 DNA: TGTGCCATCAGCCCACGGGAAGGGACGAGCAATGAGCAGTTCTTC. This translates into CAISPREGTSNEQFF. The V and J genes are TRBV10-3 and TRBJ2-1; D is possibly TRBD1 or TRBD2 (5 bases each). This CDR3 is built from 15 residues. Germline assignment: CDR1 ENHRY and CDR2 SYGVKD. With 6 bases removed from V and 6 bases from J, the gap between germline ends came to 18 bases.

As concerns this clone: The sample contains more than one DNA sequence encoding this CDR3. CDR3: CASSLTTGEQFF. The DNA for the CDR3 is TGTGCCAGCAGCTTGACAACTGGGGAGCAGTTCTTC. V usage is TRBV28 and J usage is TRBJ2-1; no clear D gene. Trimming shortened V by 6 bases and J by 10 bases, and 13 bases separated the two germline ends. Germline values: CDR1 MDHEN, CDR2 SYDVKM. The CDR3 extends over 12 amino acids.

The chain is built from TRBV28 and TRBJ2-3; D gene uncertain. Germline V gives CDR1 MDHEN, CDR2 SYDVKM. This CDR3 has 14 residues. The ends were cut back, 2 bases at V and 5 bases at J, with 11 bases in the middle. The CDR3 loop is CASSLRQDGDTQYF. The CDR3 region has the DNA TGTGCCAGCAGTTTAAGGCAGGATGGAGATACGCAGTATTTT.

The chain has TRBV4-3 and TRBJ1-2; TRBD1 matches at 8 bases. This CDR3 is built from 15 residues. Germline V lookup: CDR1 LGHNA, CDR2 YSLEER. The trim removed 0 bases at V and 8 bases at J, leaving 8 bases unmatched. The CDR3, as DNA: TGCGCCAGCAGCCAAGAGGTGGCAGGGGGCCAAGGCTACACCTTC. Its translation: CASSQEVAGGQGYTF.

This chain uses TRBV7-9 with TRBJ2-3; TRBD2 is a possible D gene (5 bases). Looked up from germline, CDR1 is SEHNR and CDR2 is FQNEAQ (reference sequence). V dropped 2 bases and J dropped 0 bases, with 12 bases sitting between them. The CDR3 spans 16 residues. The CDR3: CASSLWSGFSTDTQYF. CDR3 sequence (DNA): TGTGCCAGCAGCTTATGGTCGGGGTTTAGCACAGATACGCAGTATTTT.

This rearrangement joins TRBV4-3 to TRBJ2-5; D possibly matches TRBD1 or TRBD2 (5 bases each). Germline V gene data show CDR1 as LGHNA and CDR2 as YSLEER. Trimming took off 2 bases at V and 2 bases at J, with 15 bases between the two ends. The CDR3 loop spans 16 amino acids. The DNA for the CDR3 is TGCGCCAGCAGCCAAAGGGACGGAATGATACAAGAGACCCAGTACTTC. It encodes CASSQRDGMIQETQYF.

The chain joins TRBV9 to TRBJ1-3, with 7 bases aligning to TRBD1. V lost 1 base and J lost 7; bases outside the gene matches: 11. Germline CDR1 is SGDLS and CDR2 is YYNGEE. The CDR3 has 16 amino acids. CDR3 in amino acids: CASSVTSDRAWNTIYF. In DNA, the CDR3 is TGTGCCAGCAGCGTAACCAGTGACAGGGCTTGGAACACCATATATTTT. Using reference TRBV9 and TRBJ1-3 for the parts outside the CDR3, the full variable domain is DSGVTQTPKHLITATGQRVTLRCSPRSGDLSVYWYQQSLDQGLQFLIQYYNGEERAKGNILERFSAQQFPDLHSELNLSSLELGDSALYFCASSVTSDRAWNTIYFGEGSWLTVV.

V is TRBV27 and J is TRBJ1-1, with 7 bases matching TRBD1. The CDR3 consists of 15 residues. Germline loops: CDR1 MNHEY, CDR2 SMNVEV (reference sequence). V dropped 4 bases and J dropped 3; count of bases not matched to a gene: 8. The DNA for the CDR3 is TGTGCCAGCAGTTCCCCCAGACAGGGCGACACTGAAGCTTTCTTT. It encodes CASSSPRQGDTEAFF.

The chain uses TRBV7-8 and TRBJ2-3; 14 nucleotides line up with TRBD2. Losses at the gene ends were 1 base for V and 4 bases for J; bases not matched to a gene: 13. CDR1 is SGHVS, CDR2 FQNEAQ, per germline. CDR3 length equals 20 residues. The CDR3 bases are TGTGCCAGCAGCTTAGGAGGCCCCAGACTAGCGGGAGGGCCACCAGATACGCAGTATTTT. Translation: CASSLGGPRLAGGPPDTQYF.

This clone was observed once. The V and J genes are TRBV7-2 and TRBJ2-3; D possibly corresponds to TRBD1 (5 bases). CDR1 is SGHTA, CDR2 FQGNSA, per germline. The CDR3 covers 15 residues. With 4 bases removed from V and 4 bases from J, the gap between germline ends came to 15 bases. This CDR3 reads CASSSFGAMADTQYF. Written as DNA, the CDR3 is TGTGCCAGCAGCTCCTTTGGGGCGATGGCAGATACGCAGTATTTT.

The chain uses TRBV19 and TRBJ2-6; TRBD1 or TRBD2 may be the D gene (5 bases each). The CDR3 extends over 17 amino acids. In germline, CDR1 is LNHDA, CDR2 SQIVND (reference sequence). Trimming took 1 base from V and 2 from J, leaving 12 bases between them. The CDR3 DNA reads TGTGCCAGTAGTATAGGCAGCGGCAGGGCTGGGGCCAACGTCCTGACTTTC. Encoded protein: CASSIGSGRAGANVLTF.